This TCR beta chain comes out of a study of T cells in Graves' hyperthyroidism and ophthalmopathy. Newly diagnosed hyperthyroidism, duration under 2 months, in patients aged 18 to 65. Per germline, CDR1 SGHVS and CDR2 FQNEAQ. The CDR3 length is 15 residues. The V end was cut by 1 base, the J end by 3 bases, with 12 bases between. TCR beta CDR3 regions were amplified from RNA. HTBI primers drove first-round RT-PCR of the TCR CDR3. Each CDR3 protein is one row after TCRdb ran MiXCR on the multiplex PCR reads. The sample lists approximately 640,000 distinct CDR3 sequences, around 15% occurring once. V gene TRBV7-8 combines with J gene TRBJ2-5; maybe TRBD2 (6 bases). Sequencing used blood. The clonotype comes from a man aged 50-59 years with Graves' hyperthyroidism. The chain's CDR3 is CASSLGELAEETQYF. The CDR3 DNA is TGTGCCAGCAGCTTAGGGGAACTAGCCGAAGAGACCCAGTACTTC.